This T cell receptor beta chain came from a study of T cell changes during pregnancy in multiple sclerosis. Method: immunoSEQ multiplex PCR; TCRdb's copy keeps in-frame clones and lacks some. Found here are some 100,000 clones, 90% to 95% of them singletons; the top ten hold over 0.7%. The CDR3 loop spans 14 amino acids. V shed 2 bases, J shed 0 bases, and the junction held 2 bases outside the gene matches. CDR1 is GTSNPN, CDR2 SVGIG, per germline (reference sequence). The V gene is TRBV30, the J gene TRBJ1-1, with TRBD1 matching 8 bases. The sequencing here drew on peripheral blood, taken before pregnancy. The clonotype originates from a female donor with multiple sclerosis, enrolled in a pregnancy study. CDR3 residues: CAWSPGQVNTEAFF. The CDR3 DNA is TGTGCCTGGAGTCCGGGACAGGTGAACACTGAAGCTTTCTTT.